Below, 29 T cell receptor beta chains from the same sample are listed, as sequenced in a study of T-cell reconstitution after alpha-beta-depleted transplantation in children. The TCRbeta library was prepared with unique molecular identifiers. Each CDR3 protein gets one entry after TCRdb re-called the PCR reads with MiXCR. The sample lists 250,000 to 300,000 distinct CDR3 sequences; 9.9% were seen once. The sample was PBMCs from the stem cell graft donor, taken from the stem cell graft. Source of these receptors: a human donor who donated a stem cell graft to a child with SCID.

The gene calls are TRBV5-1 and TRBJ1-1; D gene ambiguous. Deletions cut 0 bases from V and 6 bases from J, with 9 bases between. Looked up from germline, CDR1 is SGHRS and CDR2 is YFSETQ. The CDR3 loop spans 13 amino acids. The CDR3 sequence is CASSLAGVSEAFF. DNA of the CDR3: TGCGCCAGCAGCTTGGCGGGAGTCTCTGAAGCTTTCTTT. Full variable domain (remainder filled in from reference TRBV5-1 and TRBJ1-1): KAGVTQTPRYLIKTRGQQVTLSCSPISGHRSVSWYQQTPGQGLQFLFEYFSETQRNKGNFPGRFSGRQFSNSRSEMNVSTLELGDSALYLCASSLAGVSEAFFGQGTRLTVV.

This clonotype has more than one count but fewer than ten. The genes are TRBV15 and TRBJ2-2; 9 bases fit TRBD1. This CDR3 has 18 residues. With 0 bases clipped from V and 2 bases from J, the junction kept 7 bases outside the gene matches. Looked up from germline, CDR1 is LNHNV and CDR2 is YYDKDF (reference sequence). CDR3 sequence: CATSRDLRDRENTGELFF. The CDR3, as DNA: TGTGCCACCAGCAGAGACCTACGGGACAGGGAAAACACCGGGGAGCTGTTTTTT.

A single count supports this clonotype. The chain combines TRBV20-1 with TRBJ1-2; D unresolved. From germline, CDR1 is DFQATT and CDR2 SNEGSKA (reference sequence). V was shortened by 5 bases and J by 7 bases, with 5 bases between the two germline ends. The CDR3 totals 9 residues. This chain's CDR3 is CSAPAGYTF. CDR3 in DNA: TGCAGTGCTCCAGCTGGCTACACCTTC.

The chain couples TRBV14 to TRBJ2-7; 7 nucleotides line up with TRBD2. Germline V gene data show CDR1 as SGHDN and CDR2 as FVKESK. The CDR3 runs to 14 residues. Trimming took 2 bases from V and 1 from J; bases not matched to a gene: 2. The CDR3 DNA is TGTGCCAGCAGCCAACCAGCGGGGTCCTACGAGCAGTACTTC. Amino acid sequence: CASSQPAGSYEQYF.

V usage is TRBV20-1 and J usage is TRBJ1-5; the D gene is possibly TRBD1 (5 bases). Per germline, CDR1 DFQATT and CDR2 SNEGSKA (reference sequence). Trimming left V 5 bases short and J 1 base short, with 15 bases between. The CDR3 covers 15 residues. The CDR3 reads CSACQGGGSNQPQHF. The DNA of the CDR3 is TGCAGTGCTTGCCAGGGAGGTGGGAGCAATCAGCCCCAGCATTTT.

The gene calls are TRBV7-9 and TRBJ1-2; D gene ambiguous. Trimming cost V 3 bases and J 3 bases, with 14 bases left between them. The germline V gene has CDR1 SEHNR and CDR2 FQNEAQ (reference sequence). This CDR3 comprises 15 residues. CDR3 amino acids: CASSLTSRSDYGYTF. Written as DNA, the CDR3 is TGTGCCAGCAGCTTGACTTCCAGGTCCGACTATGGCTACACCTTC.

This chain connects TRBV20-1 to TRBJ1-3; 8 nucleotides align to TRBD1. The J segment lost 2 bases and the V segment lost 5 bases, leaving 5 bases of the junction unmatched. Germline V gene sequence: CDR1 DFQATT, CDR2 SNEGSKA (reference sequence). The CDR3 length is 14 residues. The CDR3 is CSARKTGAGNTIYF. The DNA of the CDR3 is TGCAGTGCTCGAAAGACAGGGGCTGGAAACACCATATATTTT.

The sample holds a few counts of this clonotype. V usage is TRBV5-1 and J usage is TRBJ2-7; 12 bases map to TRBD2. The CDR3 is 15 residues long. Per germline, CDR1 SGHRS and CDR2 YFSETQ. V was pared by 5 bases and J by 4 bases, with 7 bases of the junction left unmatched. CDR3 bases: TGCGCCAGCAGAAAACTGACTAGCGGGGGTTACGAGCAGTACTTC. It yields the protein CASRKLTSGGYEQYF.

V gene TRBV20-1 combines with J gene TRBJ2-7; possible D gene TRBD1, 6 bases. V lost 2 bases to trimming and J lost 4 bases, with 18 bases between them. Germline CDR1 is DFQATT and CDR2 is SNEGSKA (reference sequence). There are 15 residues in the CDR3. The CDR3: CSARPFSGDIYEQYF. As DNA, the CDR3 is TGCAGTGCTAGACCGTTCTCAGGGGATATTTACGAGCAGTACTTC.

This clonotype was seen only a few times. In DNA, the CDR3 is TGTGCCAGCAGTCTCACCGAGCGGGGAACGCAGTATTTT. Encoded protein: CASSLTERGTQYF. This chain connects TRBV27 to TRBJ2-3; TRBD2 matches at 7 bases. Germline CDR1 and CDR2: MNHEY and SMNVEV (reference sequence). V lost 5 bases to trimming and J lost 9 bases; unmatched junction nucleotides: 8. The CDR3 loop spans 13 amino acids.

This clonotype came up a few times. The chain is built from TRBV5-5 and TRBJ2-7; D call uncertain. The CDR3 loop spans 13 amino acids. V lost 3 bases, J lost 2 bases, and 9 bases lay in between. Germline loops: CDR1 SGHKS, CDR2 YYEKEE (reference sequence). The CDR3 loop reads CASSSTPTYEQYF. DNA of the CDR3: TGTGCCAGCAGCTCGACACCTACCTACGAGCAGTACTTC.

This clonotype was counted many times. In DNA, the CDR3 is TGCGCCAGCAGCCCCCGCCTACTAGCGGGGGATTACAATGAGCAGTTCTTC. As protein: CASSPRLLAGDYNEQFF. The chain uses TRBV4-1 and TRBJ2-1; 11 bases agree with TRBD2. The CDR3 is 17 residues long. The J segment lost 4 bases and the V segment lost 4 bases, leaving 9 bases of the junction unmatched. Germline V gives CDR1 MGHRA, CDR2 YSYEKL.

The V call is TRBV5-5, the J call TRBJ2-2, with no clear D. V lost 2 bases to trimming and J lost 6 bases, with 8 bases between them. The CDR3 covers 13 residues. From germline, CDR1 is SGHKS and CDR2 YYEKEE (reference sequence). CDR3 sequence reads: CASSFAAAGELFF. In DNA form, the CDR3 reads TGTGCCAGCAGCTTCGCTGCGGCCGGGGAGCTGTTTTTT.

V gene TRBV12-3 or TRBV12-4 combines with J gene TRBJ2-3, with 12 positions matching TRBD1. V dropped 3 bases and J dropped 4; count of bases not matched to a gene: 2. This CDR3 contains 15 residues. Written as DNA, the CDR3 is TGTGCCAGCAGTTTCGGGACAGGGGGCGCAGATACGCAGTATTTT. This gives the protein CASSFGTGGADTQYF.

In its sample, this clonotype was seen many times. The chain couples TRBV6-1 to TRBJ1-5, with a possible D match to TRBD1 (6 bases). Per the germline V gene, CDR1 is MNHNS and CDR2 is SASEGT. The CDR3 contains 13 residues. V was cut by 6 bases and J by 6 bases, with 12 bases left in between. The CDR3 region has the DNA TGTGCCAGCAGCGAACAGGGTCGTCAGCCCCAGCATTTT. Residues: CASSEQGRQPQHF.

At least ten counts were recorded for this clonotype. The genes are TRBV7-9 and TRBJ2-2, with D unresolved. CDR1 SEHNR and CDR2 FQNEAQ come from the germline V gene (reference sequence). The CDR3 is made up of 14 amino acids. Trimming took off 1 base at V and 1 base at J, with 4 bases between the two ends. CDR3 amino acids: CASSLGGNTGELFF. DNA of the CDR3: TGTGCCAGCAGCTTAGGAGGGAACACCGGGGAGCTGTTTTTT.

This clonotype was found a few times. The chain uses TRBV20-1 and TRBJ2-1; 9 nucleotides match TRBD2. The CDR3 covers 14 residues. In germline, CDR1 is DFQATT, CDR2 SNEGSKA (reference sequence). The V segment lost 3 bases and the J segment 4 bases; nucleotides outside the gene matches: 4. CDR3 loop: CSASLAGLYNEQFF. The CDR3 DNA reads TGCAGTGCTAGTCTAGCGGGGTTGTACAATGAGCAGTTCTTC.

This chain connects TRBV2 to TRBJ2-7; D might be TRBD1 (6 bases). The CDR3 loop spans 11 amino acids. Trimming took off 11 bases at V and 3 bases at J, with 11 bases between the two ends. Germline V gene sequence: CDR1 SNHLY, CDR2 FYNNEI. The CDR3 nucleotides are TGTGCCCGACAGGACAGCTACGAGCAGTACTTC. It codes for CARQDSYEQYF. Full variable domain (missing parts from reference TRBV2 and TRBJ2-7): EPEVTQTPSHQVTQMGQEVILRCVPISNHLYFYWYRQILGQKVEFLVSFYNNEISEKSEIFDDQFSVERPDGSNFTLKIRSTKLEDSAMYFCARQDSYEQYFGPGTRLTVT.

The genes are TRBV28 and TRBJ2-5; 8 bases agree with TRBD1. CDR3 size: 15 residues. Per the germline V gene, CDR1 is MDHEN and CDR2 is SYDVKM. The V gene end was trimmed by 5 bases and the J gene end by 5 bases; junction bases not matched to a gene: 10. The CDR3 bases are TGTGCCAGCAGTATACCGACAGGGGTAGGGGAGACCCAGTACTTC. Translated, it gives CASSIPTGVGETQYF.

This clonotype turned up a few times. This sequence joins TRBV12-3 or TRBV12-4 and TRBJ1-2, with D perhaps matching TRBD1 (6 bases). With 4 bases removed from V and 0 bases from J, the gap between germline ends came to 9 bases. The CDR3 is 14 residues long. This CDR3 is CASSSWTANYGYTF. The CDR3 coding sequence is TGTGCCAGCAGTTCTTGGACAGCTAACTATGGCTACACCTTC.

The chain recombines TRBV3-1 with TRBJ2-2, with TRBD2 matching 10 bases. In germline, CDR1 is LGHDT, CDR2 YNNKEL (reference sequence). CDR3 size: 16 residues. V lost 4 bases and J lost 3; bases outside the gene matches: 5. This CDR3 is CASSPLGLADTGELFF. The CDR3 DNA is TGTGCCAGCAGCCCCCTCGGACTAGCGGACACCGGGGAGCTGTTTTTT.

The genes are TRBV12-3 or TRBV12-4 and TRBJ2-1; no firm D call. V shed 5 bases and J shed 7 bases, with 9 bases lying between them. CDR3 length equals 12 residues. CDR3 DNA: TGTGCCAGCAGTCCCCAGGTGAATGAGCAGTTCTTC. This sequence encodes CASSPQVNEQFF.

This clonotype was picked up a small number of times. The genes are TRBV10-3 and TRBJ2-3, with 10 bases that match TRBD2. CDR1 and CDR2 from the germline V gene are ENHRY and SYGVKD. V lost 11 bases, J lost 3 bases, and 5 bases stayed unmatched. The CDR3 runs to 13 residues. For the CDR3, the DNA is TGTGCCTCCCTGGGACTAGCGACAGATACGCAGTATTTT. The encoded protein is CASLGLATDTQYF.

V gene TRBV3-1 combines with J gene TRBJ2-7, with 9 positions matching TRBD2. The CDR3 covers 15 residues. V lost 0 bases, J lost 6 bases, and 6 bases stayed unmatched. In germline, CDR1 is LGHDT, CDR2 YNNKEL (reference sequence). The chain's CDR3 is CASSQDGLAGCEQYF. The CDR3 DNA sequence: TGTGCCAGCAGCCAAGATGGGCTAGCGGGGTGCGAGCAGTACTTC.

This chain uses TRBV6-1 with TRBJ1-6; 7 nucleotides line up with TRBD1. CDR1 and CDR2 (germline): MNHNS, SASEGT. Trimming at V came to 2 bases and at J to 13 bases, leaving 8 bases not matched to a gene. This CDR3 has 14 residues. This CDR3 reads CASSESGTAFPLHF. CDR3 bases: TGTGCCAGCAGTGAATCCGGGACAGCGTTTCCCCTCCACTTT.

The rearrangement uses TRBV10-2 and TRBJ2-5; TRBD2 matches at 14 bases. The CDR3 covers 15 residues. Trimming at V came to 3 bases and at J to 10 bases, leaving 7 bases not matched to a gene. Germline V gives CDR1 WSHSY, CDR2 SAAADI. In DNA form, the CDR3 reads TGCGCCAGCAGTGACCCGACTAGCGGGGGGGCCGGCCAGTACTTC. Translating gives CASSDPTSGGAGQYF.

The CDR3 DNA follows: TGCGCCAGCAGTCCCGCCGGGACTGGGGCCAACGTCCTGACTTTC. Protein: CASSPAGTGANVLTF. The V call is TRBV10-1, the J call TRBJ2-6, with a possible D match to TRBD2 (5 bases). V lost 5 bases and J 2 bases, leaving 10 bases between the germline ends. The CDR3 consists of 15 residues. Germline assignment: CDR1 WNHNN and CDR2 SYGVQD (reference sequence).

The J gene is TRBJ2-3, the V gene TRBV5-1; D is unclear. The germline V gene encodes CDR1 SGHRS and CDR2 YFSETQ. This CDR3 is built from 11 residues. With 5 bases removed from V and 4 bases from J, the gap between germline ends came to 5 bases. The CDR3 reads CASRRSDTQYF. In nucleotides, the CDR3 is TGCGCCAGCAGGCGGTCAGATACGCAGTATTTT.

J is TRBJ2-5 and V is TRBV18, with TRBD1 matching 7 bases. The J segment lost 4 bases and the V segment lost 0 bases, leaving 5 bases of the junction unmatched. In germline, CDR1 is KGHSH, CDR2 LQKENI. The CDR3 covers 15 residues. The CDR3 loop reads CASSPPNRGVETQYF. CDR3 coding DNA: TGTGCCAGCTCACCACCGAACAGGGGAGTAGAGACCCAGTACTTC.